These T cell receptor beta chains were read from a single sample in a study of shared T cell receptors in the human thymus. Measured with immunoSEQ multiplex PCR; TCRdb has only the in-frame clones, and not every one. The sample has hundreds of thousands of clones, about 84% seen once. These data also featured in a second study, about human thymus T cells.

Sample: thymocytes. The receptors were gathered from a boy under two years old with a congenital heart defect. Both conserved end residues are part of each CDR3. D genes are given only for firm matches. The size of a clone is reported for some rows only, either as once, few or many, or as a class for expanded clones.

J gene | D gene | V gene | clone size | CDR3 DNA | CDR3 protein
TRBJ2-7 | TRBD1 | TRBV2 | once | TGTGCCAGCAGGACTCGTTGGACAGGGAAGGGGTCCTACGAGCAGTACTTC | CASRTRWTGKGSYEQYF
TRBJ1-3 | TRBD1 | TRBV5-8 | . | TGTGCCAGCAGCCCTTTATCAGGGGGAGATGGAAACACCATATATTTT | CASSPLSGGDGNTIYF
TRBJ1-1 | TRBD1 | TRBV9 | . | TGTGCCAGCAGCCCGAAGGAACCAAGGGGGCGCCGACCCGAAGCTTTCTTT | CASSPKEPRGRRPEAFF
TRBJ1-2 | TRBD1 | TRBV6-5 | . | TGTGCCAGCAGCCTGACAGGGACCGGCTACACCTTC | CASSLTGTGYTF
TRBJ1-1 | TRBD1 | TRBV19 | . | TGTGCCAGTAGTAGACAGGGTGCCACTGAAGCTTTCTTT | CASSRQGATEAFF
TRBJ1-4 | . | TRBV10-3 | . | TGTGCCATCAGTGACGCCGCCAGTGGTGGGCATGAAAAACTGTTTTTT | CAISDAASGGHEKLFF
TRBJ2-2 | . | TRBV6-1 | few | TGTGCCAGCAGTGGGGACAAGAACACCGGGGAGCTGTTTTTT | CASSGDKNTGELFF
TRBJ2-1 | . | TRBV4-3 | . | TGCGCCAGCAGCCAAGATCTTCCGTGGAGCTCCTACAATGAGCAGTTCTTC | CASSQDLPWSSYNEQFF
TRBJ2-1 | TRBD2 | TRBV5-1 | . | TGCGCCAGCAGCTTGACCGGGACTAGTATTGAGCAGTTCTTC | CASSLTGTSIEQFF
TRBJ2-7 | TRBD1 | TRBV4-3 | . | TGCGCCAGCAGCCAAAAACCCACAGGGGTTCGGGACGAGCAGTACTTC | CASSQKPTGVRDEQYF
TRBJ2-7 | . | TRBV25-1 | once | TGTGCCAGCAGCCTCCTCTCCTACGAGCAGTACTTC | CASSLLSYEQYF
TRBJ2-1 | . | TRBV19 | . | TGTGCCAGTAGTGCGTCCAATGAGCAGTTCTTC | CASSASNEQFF
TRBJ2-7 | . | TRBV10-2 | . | TGCGCCAGCAGTGAGCTCGCCCTACGGGGCGGGACCTACGAGCAGTACTTC | CASSELALRGGTYEQYF
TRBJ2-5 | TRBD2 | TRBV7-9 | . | TGTGCCACCCAGGTCCTAGCGGGTGGAACCAAGGAGGAGACCCAGTACTTC | CATQVLAGGTKEETQYF
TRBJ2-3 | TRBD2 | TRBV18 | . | TGTGCCAGCTCTCGTAAGCGGGCGGGAGCGAATATTACGCAGTATTTT | CASSRKRAGANITQYF
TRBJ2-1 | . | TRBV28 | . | TGTGCCAGCAGTTTCTCCTTTAGCGGTCCGAAAGTTGAGCAGTTCTTC | CASSFSFSGPKVEQFF
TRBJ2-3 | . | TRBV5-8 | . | TGTGCCAGCAGCCCCCCGGGGATCACAGATACGCAGTATTTT | CASSPPGITDTQYF
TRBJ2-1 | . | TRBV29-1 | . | TGCAGCGTTTCCGGGACACCGGAGCAGTTCTTC | CSVSGTPEQFF
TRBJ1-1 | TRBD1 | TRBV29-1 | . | TGCAGCGTTGAAGACCCCAGACAGGGGAGGGACACTGAAGCTTTCTTT | CSVEDPRQGRDTEAFF
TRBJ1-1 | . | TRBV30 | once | TGTGCCTGGATATCGAGCAACACTGAAGCTTTCTTT | CAWISSNTEAFF
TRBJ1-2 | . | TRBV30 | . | TGTGCCTGGAGCCTGCCCGGAGACACTGAGGCGGGGCTCTATGGCTACACCTTC | CAWSLPGDTEAGLYGYTF
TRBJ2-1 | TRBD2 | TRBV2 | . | TGTGCCAGCAGTGCCTCCGGGACTAGCGGGACCTACAATGAGCAGTTCTTC | CASSASGTSGTYNEQFF
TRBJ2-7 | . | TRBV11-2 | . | TGTGCCAGCAGCTCTAGTGTGTCCTACGAGCAGTACTTC | CASSSSVSYEQYF
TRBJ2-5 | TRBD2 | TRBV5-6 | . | TGTGCCAGCAGCTTGGTCGGGACTAGCGGGAGTATTGGGACCCAATACTTC | CASSLVGTSGSIGTQYF
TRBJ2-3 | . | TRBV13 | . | TGTGCCAGCAGCTTAGTGGGAGAGGGCACAGATACGCAGTATTTT | CASSLVGEGTDTQYF
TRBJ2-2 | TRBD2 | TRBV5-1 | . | TGCGCCAGCAGCCACACCCCCGTAGCGGGGGAGGCCACCGGGGAGCTGTTTTTT | CASSHTPVAGEATGELFF
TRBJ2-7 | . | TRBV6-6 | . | TGTGCCAGCGAGGGGGACGAGCAGTACTTC | CASEGDEQYF
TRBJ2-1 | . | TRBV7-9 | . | TGTGCCAGCAGCTTAGGGAGGGGGGGATCGCTCTACAATGAGCAGTTCTTC | CASSLGRGGSLYNEQFF
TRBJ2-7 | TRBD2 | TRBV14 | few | TGTGCCAGCAGCCACGCGGCCACGAGGACTAGCGGGAGGGCCGCCTACGAGCAGTACTTC | CASSHAATRTSGRAAYEQYF
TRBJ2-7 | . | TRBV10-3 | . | TGTGCCATCAGTGAGTTGCACAGTAGCTCCTACGAGCAGTACTTC | CAISELHSSSYEQYF
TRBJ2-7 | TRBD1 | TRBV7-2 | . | TGTGCCAGCAGCTTAGCCGGGACAGCTAGCTCCTACGAGCAGTACTTC | CASSLAGTASSYEQYF